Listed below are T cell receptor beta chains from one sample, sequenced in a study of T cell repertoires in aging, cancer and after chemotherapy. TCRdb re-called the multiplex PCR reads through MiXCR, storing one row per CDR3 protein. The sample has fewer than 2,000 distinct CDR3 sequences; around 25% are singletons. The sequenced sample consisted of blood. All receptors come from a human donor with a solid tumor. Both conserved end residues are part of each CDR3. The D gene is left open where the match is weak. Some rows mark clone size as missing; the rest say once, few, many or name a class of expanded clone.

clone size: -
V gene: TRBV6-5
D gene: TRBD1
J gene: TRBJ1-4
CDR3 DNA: TGTGCCAGCGGCACCTACGGGACAGGGGGGGATGAAAAACTGTTTTTT
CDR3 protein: CASGTYGTGGDEKLFF

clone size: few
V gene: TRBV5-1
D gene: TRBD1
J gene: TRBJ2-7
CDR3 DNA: TGCGCCAGCAGCGCGAGGACAGGCTTCTTCTCCTACGAGCAGTACTTC
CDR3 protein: CASSARTGFFSYEQYF

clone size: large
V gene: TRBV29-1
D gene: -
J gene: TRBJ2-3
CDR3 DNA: TGCAGCGTTGTTCGTAGTAGCACAGATACGCAGTATTTT
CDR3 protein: CSVVRSSTDTQYF

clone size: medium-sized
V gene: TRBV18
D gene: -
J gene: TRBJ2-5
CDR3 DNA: TGTGCCAGCTCACCACCGGTAGGAGAGACCCAGTACTTC
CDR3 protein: CASSPPVGETQYF

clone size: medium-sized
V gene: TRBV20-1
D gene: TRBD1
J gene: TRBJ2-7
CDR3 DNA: TGCAGTGCTAGAGATGGGACAGTGGACTACGAGCAGTACTTC
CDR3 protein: CSARDGTVDYEQYF

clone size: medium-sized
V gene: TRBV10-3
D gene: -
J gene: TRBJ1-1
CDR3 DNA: TGTGCCATCGCGGATGGGATGAACACTGAAGCTTTCTTT
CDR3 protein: CAIADGMNTEAFF

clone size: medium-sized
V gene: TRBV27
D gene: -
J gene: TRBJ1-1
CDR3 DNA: TGTGCCAGCAGGTACAGGTTGGCGAACACTGAAGCTTTCTTT
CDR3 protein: CASRYRLANTEAFF

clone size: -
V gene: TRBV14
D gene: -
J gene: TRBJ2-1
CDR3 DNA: TGTGCCAGCAGCCAAGAACCAGCGTACACCTACAATGAGCAGTTCTTC
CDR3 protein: CASSQEPAYTYNEQFF

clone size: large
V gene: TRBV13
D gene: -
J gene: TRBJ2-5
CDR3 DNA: TGTGCCAGCAGCCAGGACCCACGGGAGACCCAGTACTTC
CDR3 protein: CASSQDPRETQYF

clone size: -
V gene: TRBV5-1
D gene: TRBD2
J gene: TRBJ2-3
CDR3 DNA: TGCGCCAGCAGCTTGGAGGCTAGCGGATCCACAGATACGCAGTATTTT
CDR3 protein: CASSLEASGSTDTQYF

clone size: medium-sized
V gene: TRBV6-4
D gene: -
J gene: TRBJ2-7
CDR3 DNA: TGTGCCAGCAGTGACCCATTGACTGGAGTGCAGTACTTC
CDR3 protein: CASSDPLTGVQYF

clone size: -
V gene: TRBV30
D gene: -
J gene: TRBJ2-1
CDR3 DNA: TGCGCCAGCAGCCAAGATAGGAATGAGCAGTTCTTC
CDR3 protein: CASSQDRNEQFF

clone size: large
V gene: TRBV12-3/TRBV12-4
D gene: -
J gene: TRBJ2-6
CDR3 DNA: TGTGCCAGCAGGACGTCTGGGGCCAACGTCCTGACTTTC
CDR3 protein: CASRTSGANVLTF

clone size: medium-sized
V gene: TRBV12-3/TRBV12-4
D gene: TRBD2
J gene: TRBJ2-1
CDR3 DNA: TGTGCCAGCAGTTTACGCGGGAGTTCCTACAATGAGCAGTTCTTC
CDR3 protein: CASSLRGSSYNEQFF

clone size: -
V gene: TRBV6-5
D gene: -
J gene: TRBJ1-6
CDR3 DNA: TGTGCCAGCAGACACCAGAGGAATAATTCACCCCTCCACTTT
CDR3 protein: CASRHQRNNSPLHF

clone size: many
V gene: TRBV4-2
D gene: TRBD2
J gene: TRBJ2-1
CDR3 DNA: TGTGCCAGCGGAGTATCGTTAGCGGGAGAGGGGAATGAGCAGTTCTTC
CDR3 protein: CASGVSLAGEGNEQFF

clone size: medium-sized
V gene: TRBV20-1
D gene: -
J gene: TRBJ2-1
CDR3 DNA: TGCAGTGCTCCCCGGGGGAATGAGCAGTTCTTC
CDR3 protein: CSAPRGNEQFF

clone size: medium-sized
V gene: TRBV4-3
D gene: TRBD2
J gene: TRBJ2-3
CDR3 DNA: TGCGCCAGCAGCCAATTTCGGTCGGGGGGGCCCACAGATACGCAGTATTTT
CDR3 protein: CASSQFRSGGPTDTQYF

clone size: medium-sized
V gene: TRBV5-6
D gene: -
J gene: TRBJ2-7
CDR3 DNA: TGTGCCAGCAGCTACCTCTCCCATGGGGGTAGGGAGCAGTACTTC
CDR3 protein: CASSYLSHGGREQYF

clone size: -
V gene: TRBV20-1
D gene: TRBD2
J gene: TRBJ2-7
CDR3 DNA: TGCAGTGCTACGGGGACTAGCTTCGAGCAGTACTTC
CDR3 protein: CSATGTSFEQYF

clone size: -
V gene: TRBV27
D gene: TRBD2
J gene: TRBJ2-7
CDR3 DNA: TGTGCCAGCAGTCGAGCGGGGACCTACGAGCAGTACTTC
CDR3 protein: CASSRAGTYEQYF

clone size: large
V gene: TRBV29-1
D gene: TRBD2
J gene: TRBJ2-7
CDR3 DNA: TGCAGCGTTGAAGGATGGACTAGCGGAGATTACGAGCAGTACTTC
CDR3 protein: CSVEGWTSGDYEQYF

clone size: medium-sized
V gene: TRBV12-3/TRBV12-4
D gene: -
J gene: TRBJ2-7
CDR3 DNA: TGTGCCAGCAGTTTTAGGACGGGAATGTTGCAGCAGTACTTC
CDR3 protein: CASSFRTGMLQQYF

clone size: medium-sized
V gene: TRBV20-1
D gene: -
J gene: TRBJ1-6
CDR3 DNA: TGCAGTGCCATGGAGCCAGTGGCTAATTCACCCCTCCACTTT
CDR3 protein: CSAMEPVANSPLHF

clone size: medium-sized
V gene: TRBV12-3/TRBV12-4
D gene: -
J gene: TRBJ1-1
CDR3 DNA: TGTGCCAGCAACCTACTAGTGAACACTGAAGCTTTCTTT
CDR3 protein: CASNLLVNTEAFF

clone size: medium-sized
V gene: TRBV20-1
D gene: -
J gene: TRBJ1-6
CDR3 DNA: TGCAGTGCTAGAGATCCAACAGAGAGTTCACCCCTCCACTTT
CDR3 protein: CSARDPTESSPLHF

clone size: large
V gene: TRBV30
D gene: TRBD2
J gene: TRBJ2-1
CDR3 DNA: TGTGCCTGGAGTGTTAGCGGGAGGGAGCAGTTCTTC
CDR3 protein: CAWSVSGREQFF

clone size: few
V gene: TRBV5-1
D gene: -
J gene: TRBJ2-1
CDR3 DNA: TGCGCCAGCAGGGGCCACCCGGTTCTGAATGAGCAGTTCTTC
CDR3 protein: CASRGHPVLNEQFF

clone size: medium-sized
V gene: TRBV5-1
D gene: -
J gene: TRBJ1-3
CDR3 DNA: TGCGCCAGCAGCCAGGACCCACAGGTTGGAAACACCATATATTTT
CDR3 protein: CASSQDPQVGNTIYF

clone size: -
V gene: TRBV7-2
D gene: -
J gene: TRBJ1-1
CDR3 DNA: TGTGCCAGCAGTTCCTTGGGGGAAGGGGTTAAGAACACTGAAGCTTTCTTT
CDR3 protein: CASSSLGEGVKNTEAFF

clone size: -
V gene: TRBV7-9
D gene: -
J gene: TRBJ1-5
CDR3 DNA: TGTGCCAGCAGCTTAGAGGGGGGGAATCAGCCCCAGCATTTT
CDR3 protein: CASSLEGGNQPQHF

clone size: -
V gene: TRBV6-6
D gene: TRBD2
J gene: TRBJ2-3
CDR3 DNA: TGTGCCAGCGATGGACTAGCGGGCACAGATACGCAGTATTTT
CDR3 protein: CASDGLAGTDTQYF

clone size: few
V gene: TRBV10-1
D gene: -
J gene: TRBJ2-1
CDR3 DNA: TGCGCCGGTACAGGGTGGAATGAGCAGTTCTTC
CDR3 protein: CAGTGWNEQFF

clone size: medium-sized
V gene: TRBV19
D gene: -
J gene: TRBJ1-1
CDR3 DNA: TGTGCCAGTAGTGAACAGTTGAACACTGAAGCTTTCTTT
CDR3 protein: CASSEQLNTEAFF

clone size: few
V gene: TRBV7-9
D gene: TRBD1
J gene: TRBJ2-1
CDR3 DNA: TGTGCCAGCAGCCCGGACAGGGGGGCTGAAAATGAGCAGTTCTTC
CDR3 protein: CASSPDRGAENEQFF

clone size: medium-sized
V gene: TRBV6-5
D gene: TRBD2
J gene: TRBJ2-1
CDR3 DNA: TGTGCCAGCAGTTACGGGACTAGCGGGAGTTACTCCTACAATGAGCAGTTCTTC
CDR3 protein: CASSYGTSGSYSYNEQFF

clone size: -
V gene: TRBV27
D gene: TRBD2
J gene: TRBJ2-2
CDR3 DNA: TGTGCCAGCAGTCGAGCGGGAGCTGACACCGGGGAGCTGTTTTTT
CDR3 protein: CASSRAGADTGELFF

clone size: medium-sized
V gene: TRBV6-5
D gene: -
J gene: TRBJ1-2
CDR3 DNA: TGTGCCAGCAGTACCTTAGAAAACTATGGCTACACCTTC
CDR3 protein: CASSTLENYGYTF

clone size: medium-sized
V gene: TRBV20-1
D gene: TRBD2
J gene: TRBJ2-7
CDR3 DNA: TGCAGTGCTAGGGATAGCGGGTCCTACGAGCAGTACTTC
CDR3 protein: CSARDSGSYEQYF

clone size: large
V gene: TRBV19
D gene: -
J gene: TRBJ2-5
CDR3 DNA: TGTGCCAGTAGTATACCTCCGGCAAGGACCCAGTACTTC
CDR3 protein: CASSIPPARTQYF

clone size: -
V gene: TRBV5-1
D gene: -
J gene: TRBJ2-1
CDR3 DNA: TGCGCCAGCAGCTTGGAGGACGGGTACAATGAGCAGTTCTTC
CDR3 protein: CASSLEDGYNEQFF

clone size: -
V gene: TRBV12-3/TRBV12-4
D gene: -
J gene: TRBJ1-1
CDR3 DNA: TGTGCCAGCAGTCCGGACATGAACACTGAAGCTTTCTTT
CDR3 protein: CASSPDMNTEAFF

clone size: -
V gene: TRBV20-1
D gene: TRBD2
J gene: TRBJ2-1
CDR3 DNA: TGCAGTGCTAGAGACCCCGGGACTAGCGGGACCGATGAGCAGTTCTTC
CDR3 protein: CSARDPGTSGTDEQFF

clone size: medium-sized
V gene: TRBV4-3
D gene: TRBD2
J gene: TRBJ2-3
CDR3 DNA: TGCGCCAGCAGGCAAGAGGGAGGGCCAGATACGCAGTATTTT
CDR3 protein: CASRQEGGPDTQYF

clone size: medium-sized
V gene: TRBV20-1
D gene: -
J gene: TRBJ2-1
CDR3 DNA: TGCAGTGCCTATAACTTAGAGCCCGATTTTTACAATGAGCAGTTCTTC
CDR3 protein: CSAYNLEPDFYNEQFF

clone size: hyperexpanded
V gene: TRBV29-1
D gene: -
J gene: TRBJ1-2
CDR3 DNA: TGCAGCGTAGTGGGAGACCATTTC
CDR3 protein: CSVVGDHF

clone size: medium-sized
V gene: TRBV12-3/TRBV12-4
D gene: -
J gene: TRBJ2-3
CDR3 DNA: TGTGCCAGCAGCTTACAACCGACCGGACTACCCACAGATACGCAGTATTTT
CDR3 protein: CASSLQPTGLPTDTQYF

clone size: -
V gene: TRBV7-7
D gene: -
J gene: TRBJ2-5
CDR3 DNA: TGTGCCAGCAGCTTAGGTGGTCTCCAAGAGACCCAGTACTTC
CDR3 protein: CASSLGGLQETQYF

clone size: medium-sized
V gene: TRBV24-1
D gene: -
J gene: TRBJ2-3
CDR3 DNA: TGTGCCACCGCAAAAGCTTTGGGGCGGGTGACAGATACGCAGTATTTT
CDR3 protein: CATAKALGRVTDTQYF

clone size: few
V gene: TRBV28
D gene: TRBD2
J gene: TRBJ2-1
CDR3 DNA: TGTGCCGGGCAGACTAGCGGGAGTATACATGAGCAGTTCTTC
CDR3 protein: CAGQTSGSIHEQFF

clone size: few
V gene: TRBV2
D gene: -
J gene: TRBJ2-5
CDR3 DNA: TGTGCCAGCAGAGTTCGGGGGACAGCCGAAGAGACCCAGTACTTC
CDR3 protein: CASRVRGTAEETQYF

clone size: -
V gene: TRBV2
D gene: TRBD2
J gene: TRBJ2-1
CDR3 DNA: TGTGCCACCCACCTAGCGGGGGGCGACAATGAGCAGTTCTTC
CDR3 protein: CATHLAGGDNEQFF

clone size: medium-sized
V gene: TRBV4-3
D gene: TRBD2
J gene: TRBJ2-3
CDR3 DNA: TGCGCCAGCAGCCGACACGGGACTAGCGGGGGGGGAGGGGATACGCAGTATTTT
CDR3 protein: CASSRHGTSGGGGDTQYF

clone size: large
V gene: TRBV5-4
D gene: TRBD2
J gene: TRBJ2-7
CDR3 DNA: TGTGCCAGCAGCCCGCGGACTAGCGGGAGTTACGAGCAGTACTTC
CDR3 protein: CASSPRTSGSYEQYF

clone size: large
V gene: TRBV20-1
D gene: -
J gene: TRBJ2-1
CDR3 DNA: TGCAGTGCTAGAGGACTTAACAATGAGCAGTTCTTC
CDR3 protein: CSARGLNNEQFF

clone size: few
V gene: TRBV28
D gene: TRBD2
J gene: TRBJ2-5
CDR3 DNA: TGTGCCAGCAGTTTTGATATAGGGACTAGCGGGAAAGGGAAGTACTTC
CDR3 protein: CASSFDIGTSGKGKYF

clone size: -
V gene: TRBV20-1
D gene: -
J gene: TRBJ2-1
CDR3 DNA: TGCAGTGCCACCTCCACAGACAATGAGCAGTTCTTC
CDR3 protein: CSATSTDNEQFF

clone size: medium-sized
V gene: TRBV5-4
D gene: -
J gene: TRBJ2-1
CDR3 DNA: TGTGCCAGCAGCTCGTCAACAGCGGCATACAATGAGCAGTTCTTC
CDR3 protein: CASSSSTAAYNEQFF

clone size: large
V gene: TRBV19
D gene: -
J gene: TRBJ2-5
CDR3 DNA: TGTGCCAGTACCCGACGGGTTGGGCTGGAGACCCAGTACTTC
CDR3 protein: CASTRRVGLETQYF